This T cell receptor beta chain appears in the sequencing data of a study of blood T cell repertoires in COVID-19. TCRdb's copy holds only in-frame clones and misses some; the assay was immunoSEQ multiplex PCR. The table has some 460,000 clones, around 89% seen once; the top ten hold 4% to 4.5%. V lost 0 bases and J lost 2, with 6 bases in between. This CDR3 spans 15 amino acids. The germline CDR1 and CDR2 sequences are SGHDT and YYEEEE. This chain joins TRBV5-6 and TRBJ2-6, with TRBD2 as a possible D gene (5 bases). This TCR was recovered from a woman aged 30 to 39 with acute or convalescent COVID-19. Sequencing input: peripheral blood. The CDR3 region is CASSLVGTGANVLTF. The CDR3 nucleotides are TGTGCCAGCAGCTTGGTCGGGACTGGGGCCAACGTCCTGACTTTC. Supplemented by reference TRBV5-6 and TRBJ2-6, the full variable domain reads DAGVTQSPTHLIKTRGQQVTLRCSPKSGHDTVSWYQQALGQGPQFIFQYYEEEERQRGNFPDRFSGHQFPNYSSELNVNALLLGDSALYLCASSLVGTGANVLTFGAGSRLTVL.